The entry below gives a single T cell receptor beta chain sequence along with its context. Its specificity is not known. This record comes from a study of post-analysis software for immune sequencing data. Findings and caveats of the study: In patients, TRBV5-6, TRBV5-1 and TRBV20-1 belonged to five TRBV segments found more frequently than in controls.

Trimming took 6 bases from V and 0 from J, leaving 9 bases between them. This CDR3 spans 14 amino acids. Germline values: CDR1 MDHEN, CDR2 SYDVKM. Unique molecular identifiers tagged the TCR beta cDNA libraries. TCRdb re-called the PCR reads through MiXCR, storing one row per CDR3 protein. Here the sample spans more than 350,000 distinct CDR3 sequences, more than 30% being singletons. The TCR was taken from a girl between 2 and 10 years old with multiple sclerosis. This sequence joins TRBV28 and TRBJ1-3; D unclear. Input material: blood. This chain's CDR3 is CASRFVSSGNTIYF. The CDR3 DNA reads TGTGCCAGCAGATTCGTGAGCTCTGGAAACACCATATATTTT.